The clone carrying this T cell receptor beta chain is labeled medium-sized based on frequency. Antigen unknown. The data stem from a study of T cell clusters in autoimmune cytopenias. Some 34,000 genome equivalents of blood DNA were amplified for TRB. The CDR3 sequence is 14 residues long. Germline CDR1 reads SEHNR; CDR2 reads FQNEAQ (reference sequence). TRB rearrangements were amplified by touch-down multiplex PCR with mixed TRB-A/B primers. Reprocessing the multiplex PCR reads, TCRdb reports a single entry for every CDR3 protein and omits DNA. Reported are under 7,500 distinct CDR3 sequences; the ten largest clones contain around a quarter. Study conclusions and caveats: TRB repertoire shifts in secondary cytopenia and chronic lymphocytic leukemia mostly reflected lymphoma, not autoimmunity.

The sequence was collected from a human donor with an autoimmune cytopenia or autoimmune hepatitis (not recorded which). This sequence joins TRBV7-9 and TRBJ1-6; the TCRdb D gene call, TRBD1, has no DNA to confirm it. The material sequenced was peripheral blood. The CDR3 protein is CASSLGTDNSPLHF.